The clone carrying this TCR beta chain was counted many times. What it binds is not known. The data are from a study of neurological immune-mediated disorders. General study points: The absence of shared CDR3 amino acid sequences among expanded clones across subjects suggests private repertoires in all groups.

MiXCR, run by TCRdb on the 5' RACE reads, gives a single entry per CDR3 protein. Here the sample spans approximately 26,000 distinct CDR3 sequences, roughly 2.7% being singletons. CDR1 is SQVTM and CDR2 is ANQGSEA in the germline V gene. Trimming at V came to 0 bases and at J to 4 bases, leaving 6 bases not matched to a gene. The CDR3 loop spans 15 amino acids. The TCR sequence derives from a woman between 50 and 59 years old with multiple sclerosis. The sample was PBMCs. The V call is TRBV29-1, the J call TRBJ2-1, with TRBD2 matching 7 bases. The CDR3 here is CSVEEGTSAYNEQFF. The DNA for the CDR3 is TGCAGCGTTGAAGAAGGAACTAGCGCTTACAATGAGCAGTTCTTC.